This T cell receptor (beta chain) was sequenced for a study of beta chain features in type 1 diabetes. Study conclusions and caveats: HLA influence on TCRB rearrangement stayed unresolved here. A moderate, significant TCRB CDR3 shortening appeared in type 1 diabetes across four CD4+ subsets.

This clone was seen a few times. Its antigen is unidentified. The CDR3 runs to 13 residues. Germline values: CDR1 MDHEN, CDR2 SYDVKM. V was shortened by 7 bases and J by 2 bases, with 11 bases between the two germline ends. Sequencing targeted expressed TCRB transcripts, as all isolated RNA had been reverse transcribed. Generated by immunoSEQ multiplex PCR, the TCRdb table keeps only in-frame clones and is missing some. The sample contains 300,000 or so clones, approximately 13% of which appear only once. This chain links TRBV28 with TRBJ2-5; possibly TRBD1 for D (6 bases). This TCR was sampled from a woman aged 18-29 years with type 1 diabetes. Sequencing was performed on naive CD4+ T cells from blood. CDR3 residues: CASTSGQQETQYF. The CDR3 coding sequence is TGTGCCAGCACCAGCGGACAGCAAGAGACCCAGTACTTC.